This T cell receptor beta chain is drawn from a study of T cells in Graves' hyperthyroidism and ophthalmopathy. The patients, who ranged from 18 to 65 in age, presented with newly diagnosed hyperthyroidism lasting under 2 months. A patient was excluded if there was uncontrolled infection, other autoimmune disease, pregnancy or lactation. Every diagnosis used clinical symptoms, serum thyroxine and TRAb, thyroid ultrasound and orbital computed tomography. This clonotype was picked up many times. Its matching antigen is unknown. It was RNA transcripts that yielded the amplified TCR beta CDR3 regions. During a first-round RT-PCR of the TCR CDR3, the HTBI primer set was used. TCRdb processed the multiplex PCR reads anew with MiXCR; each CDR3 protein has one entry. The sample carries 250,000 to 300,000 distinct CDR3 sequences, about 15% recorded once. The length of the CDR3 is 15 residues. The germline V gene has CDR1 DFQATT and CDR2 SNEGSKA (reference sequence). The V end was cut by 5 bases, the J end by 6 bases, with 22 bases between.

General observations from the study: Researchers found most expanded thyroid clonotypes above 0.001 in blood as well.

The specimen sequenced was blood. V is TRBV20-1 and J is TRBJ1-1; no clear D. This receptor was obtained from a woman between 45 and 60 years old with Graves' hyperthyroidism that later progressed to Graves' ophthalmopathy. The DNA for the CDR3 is TGCAGTGCTCAGCCCCCCCTACGAGTAATCGCTGAAGCTTTCTTT. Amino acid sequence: CSAQPPLRVIAEAFF.